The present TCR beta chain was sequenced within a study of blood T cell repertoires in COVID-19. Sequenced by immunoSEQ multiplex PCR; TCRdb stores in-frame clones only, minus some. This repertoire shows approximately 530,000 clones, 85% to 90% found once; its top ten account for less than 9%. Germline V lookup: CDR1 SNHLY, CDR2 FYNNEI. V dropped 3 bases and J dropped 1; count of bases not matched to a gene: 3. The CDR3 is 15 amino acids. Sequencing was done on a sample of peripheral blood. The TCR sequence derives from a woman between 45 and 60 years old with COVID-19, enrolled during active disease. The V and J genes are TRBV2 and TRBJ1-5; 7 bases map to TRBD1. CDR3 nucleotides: TGTGCCAGCAGTGATAGGGGGCTAAGCAATCAGCCCCAGCATTTT. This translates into CASSDRGLSNQPQHF.